These 25 T cell receptor beta chains were all obtained from the same sample, sequenced in a study of T cell repertoires in cytomegalovirus infection. Each CDR3 protein is one row after TCRdb ran MiXCR on the reads. There are approximately 270,000 distinct CDR3 sequences in the sample; less than 25% occur only once, and roughly a fifth lies in the top ten. The antigens for these receptors are not known. Sequenced here: cultured PBMCs, sampled from culture after CMV antigen stimulation. These receptors all stem from a human donor in good health (CMV status not recorded). Some clones in this sample may be carry-over from other donors' samples.

V gene TRBV5-5 combines with J gene TRBJ2-1; 10 bases agree with TRBD2. Germline V gene data show CDR1 as SGHKS and CDR2 as YYEKEE (reference sequence). The CDR3 length is 15 residues. V trimming: 1 base; J trimming: 8 bases; junction bases outside the gene matches: 6. This CDR3 reads CASSLTTSGRDEQFF. DNA of the CDR3: TGTGCCAGCAGCTTGACGACTAGCGGGCGCGATGAGCAGTTCTTC. Supplemented by reference TRBV5-5 and TRBJ2-1, the full variable domain reads DAGVTQSPTHLIKTRGQQVTLRCSPISGHKSVSWYQQVLGQGPQFIFQYYEKEERGRGNFPDRFSARQFPNYSSELNVNALLLGDSALYLCASSLTTSGRDEQFFGPGTRLTVL.

This clonotype has more than one count but fewer than ten. V and J are TRBV6-5 and TRBJ2-1, with D unclear. Trimming shortened V by 3 bases and J by 0 bases, and 9 bases separated the two germline ends. Per the germline V gene, CDR1 is MNHEY and CDR2 is SVGAGI. This CDR3 is 15 amino acids long. CDR3 in amino acids: CASSYTPTSYNEQFF. The DNA for the CDR3 is TGTGCCAGCAGTTATACTCCTACCTCCTACAATGAGCAGTTCTTC.

This clonotype came up a few times. The chain uses TRBV20-1 and TRBJ2-3; 7 positions agree with TRBD2. Germline trimming cut 0 bases from V and 4 bases from J; bases unmatched to any gene: 7. This CDR3 is built from 15 residues. Germline V gives CDR1 DFQATT, CDR2 SNEGSKA (reference sequence). The CDR3 is CSARDGSGRSDTQYF. The CDR3 DNA reads TGCAGTGCTAGAGATGGTAGCGGGCGTTCAGATACGCAGTATTTT.

This clonotype has a handful of counts. CDR3 amino acids: CASSPTGPGGYTF. CDR3 bases: TGTGCCAGCAGTCCGACAGGGCCCGGGGGCTACACCTTC. The chain uses TRBV27 and TRBJ1-2, with 7 positions matching TRBD1. Germline CDR1 and CDR2: MNHEY and SMNVEV (reference sequence). The V gene end was trimmed by 5 bases and the J gene end by 8 bases; junction bases not matched to a gene: 8. The length of the CDR3 is 13 residues.

This clonotype was counted a few times. J is TRBJ2-1 and V is TRBV7-2, with 9 bases lining up with TRBD2. Germline V gene lookup returns CDR1 SGHTA and CDR2 FQGNSA. Trimming cost V 4 bases and J 10 bases; bases outside gene matches: 5. CDR3 length equals 13 residues. The CDR3 region is CASSSLAGAEQFF. The CDR3 region has the DNA TGTGCCAGCAGCTCGTTAGCGGGAGCCGAGCAGTTCTTC.

This clonotype was picked up a small number of times. The chain carries TRBV20-1 and TRBJ2-3, with TRBD2 identical over 8 bases. The germline gives CDR1 DFQATT, CDR2 SNEGSKA (reference sequence). This CDR3 comprises 13 residues. V lost 6 bases, J lost 0 bases, and 2 bases stayed unmatched. The CDR3, as DNA: TGCAGTGCCTTAGCGGGGAGCACAGATACGCAGTATTTT. Protein product: CSALAGSTDTQYF.

This clonotype occurred many times. CDR3: CASSLASGNSYNEQFF. For the CDR3, the DNA is TGTGCCAGCAGCTTAGCGAGCGGGAACTCCTACAATGAGCAGTTCTTC. The chain carries TRBV7-2 and TRBJ2-1; 7 positions agree with TRBD2. Germline CDR1 and CDR2: SGHTA and FQGNSA. The CDR3 is 16 amino acids. V shed 0 bases and J 0 bases; nucleotides not matched to a gene: 2.

The sample holds a few counts of this clonotype. The rearrangement joins TRBV27 to TRBJ2-7, with D possibly TRBD1 on 5 matching bases. V was clipped by 2 bases and J by 6 bases, with 11 bases between them. Per the germline V gene, CDR1 is MNHEY and CDR2 is SMNVEV (reference sequence). The CDR3 has 13 amino acids. CDR3 sequence reads: CASSLDQRGEQYF. CDR3 bases: TGTGCCAGCAGTTTAGATCAAAGGGGCGAGCAGTACTTC.

As concerns this clonotype: The junction departs from the called germline gene at one end, perhaps through a read error. The chain is built from TRBV20-1 and TRBJ2-1, with D unclear. CDR3 length: 11 residues. From germline, CDR1 is DFQATT and CDR2 SNEGSKA (reference sequence). CDR3 sequence (DNA): TGTGGGCAGACAATATACAATGAGCAGTTCTTC. Translated, it gives CGQTIYNEQFF.

This chain links TRBV7-9 with TRBJ1-1; D gene unclear. Per germline, CDR1 SEHNR and CDR2 FQNEAQ (reference sequence). The CDR3 spans 15 residues. V was cut by 4 bases and J by 1 base, with 13 bases left in between. The chain's CDR3 is CASSWPGAENTEAFF. The CDR3 DNA reads TGTGCCAGCAGCTGGCCGGGAGCTGAGAACACTGAAGCTTTCTTT.

This clonotype was counted only a few times. The V call is TRBV12-3 or TRBV12-4, the J call TRBJ1-1; 8 nucleotides agree with TRBD1. CDR3 length: 14 residues. Trimming cost V 5 bases and J 10 bases; bases outside gene matches: 12. For the CDR3, the DNA is TGTGCCAGCAGTCCGCCGGGACAGGTACCTCGAGCTTTCTTT. Its protein is CASSPPGQVPRAFF.

This chain joins TRBV11-2 and TRBJ2-1, with D possibly TRBD2 on 5 matching bases. The CDR3 has 16 residues. Between the trimmed V and J ends, which lost 2 bases and 1 base, there was a span of 12 bases. The germline V gene has CDR1 SGHAT and CDR2 FQNNGV. CDR3: CASSLSFGGSYNEQFF. In DNA, the CDR3 is TGTGCCAGCAGCTTAAGTTTTGGAGGTTCCTACAATGAGCAGTTCTTC.

This chain joins TRBV5-6 and TRBJ2-1; 9 positions agree with TRBD2. Germline values: CDR1 SGHDT, CDR2 YYEEEE. Trimming cost V 0 bases and J 3 bases; bases outside gene matches: 4. This CDR3 region has 16 residues. The CDR3 region has the DNA TGTGCCAGCAGCTTGGTGGGCGGGAGGGTCTACAATGAGCAGTTCTTC. This translates into CASSLVGGRVYNEQFF.

The V gene is TRBV20-1, the J gene TRBJ2-7, with 12 bases matching TRBD2. V shed 6 bases and J 7 bases; nucleotides not matched to a gene: 16. The germline V gene encodes CDR1 DFQATT and CDR2 SNEGSKA (reference sequence). The CDR3 length is 16 residues. This chain's CDR3 is CSATGRASGRAGEQYF. The CDR3 DNA reads TGCAGTGCCACGGGCCGGGCTAGCGGGAGGGCCGGAGAGCAGTACTTC.

This clonotype was seen more than once but under ten times. The chain is built from TRBV7-2 and TRBJ2-7; D not resolved. Trimming left V 2 bases short and J 4 bases short, with 6 bases between. This CDR3 region has 12 residues. Germline CDR1 and CDR2: SGHTA and FQGNSA. In DNA form, the CDR3 reads TGTGCCAGCAGCTTACGAGTTTACGAGCAGTACTTC. Translation: CASSLRVYEQYF.

V gene TRBV28 combines with J gene TRBJ1-1; D unclear. The ends were cut back, 7 bases at V and 4 bases at J, with 7 bases in the middle. From germline, CDR1 is MDHEN and CDR2 SYDVKM. The length of the CDR3 is 11 residues. The CDR3 DNA follows: TGTGCCAGCACATCTACCACTGAAGCTTTCTTT. Protein product: CASTSTTEAFF.

V usage is TRBV12-3 or TRBV12-4 and J usage is TRBJ2-3; tentative D call: TRBD2 (6 bases). The V end was cut by 3 bases, the J end by 4 bases, with 14 bases between. CDR3 length: 15 amino acids. CDR3: CASSFRGNGADTQYF. The CDR3 DNA reads TGTGCCAGCAGTTTCCGCGGGAATGGGGCAGATACGCAGTATTTT.

Only a few counts were recorded for this clonotype. The V gene is TRBV6-5, the J gene TRBJ1-2; perhaps TRBD1 as D (6 bases). Trimming removed 5 bases at V and 6 bases at J, with 19 bases between. CDR3 length equals 15 residues. The germline CDR1 and CDR2 sequences are MNHEY and SVGAGI. This CDR3 is CASSPYLRGQNGYTF. The CDR3 nucleotides read TGTGCCAGCAGTCCTTACCTCAGGGGACAAAATGGCTACACCTTC.

This clonotype was found many times. The rearrangement links TRBV24-1 to TRBJ1-1; the D gene is possibly TRBD1 (5 bases). This CDR3 is built from 15 residues. V gave up 8 bases and J gave up 3 bases, with 18 bases separating them. Germline loops: CDR1 KGHDR, CDR2 SFDVKD. CDR3 region: CATKVYPGHHTEAFF. DNA of the CDR3: TGTGCCACCAAAGTATACCCAGGGCACCACACTGAAGCTTTCTTT.

The genes are TRBV6-5 and TRBJ2-1; 15 positions agree with TRBD2. The germline V gene has CDR1 MNHEY and CDR2 SVGAGI. V trimming: 6 bases; J trimming: 1 base; junction bases outside the gene matches: 10. The CDR3 has 19 residues. Here the CDR3 DNA reads TGTGCCAGCAGCCCCCGGACTAGCGGGAGGGCCGGGTCCTACAATGAGCAGTTCTTC. Its protein is CASSPRTSGRAGSYNEQFF.

This clonotype was seen repeatedly, ten times or more. In DNA, the CDR3 is TGTGCCAGCAGCACCAACACAGATACGCAGTATTTT. Encoded protein: CASSTNTDTQYF. The chain links TRBV7-2 to TRBJ2-3; D remains unclear. V was clipped by 5 bases and J by 2 bases, with 5 bases between them. This CDR3 has 12 amino acids. Germline CDR1 SGHTA, CDR2 FQGNSA.

The V gene is TRBV24-1, the J gene TRBJ2-5; the match to TRBD2 covers 7 bases. CDR1 and CDR2 from the germline V gene are KGHDR and SFDVKD. The CDR3 is 15 residues long. With 1 base clipped from V and 2 bases from J, the junction kept 3 bases outside the gene matches. In DNA form, the CDR3 reads TGTGCCACCAGTGATTTCGCAGCGGGGCAAGAGACCCAGTACTTC. Residues: CATSDFAAGQETQYF.

J is TRBJ2-7 and V is TRBV19; D is possibly TRBD1 or TRBD2 (5 bases each). The germline V and J ends were trimmed by 1 base and 2 bases, with 9 bases remaining between them. The CDR3 has 14 amino acids. CDR1 and CDR2 from the germline V gene are LNHDA and SQIVND (reference sequence). This chain's CDR3 is CASSIGDATYEQYF. The CDR3 DNA is TGTGCCAGTAGTATAGGGGACGCTACCTACGAGCAGTACTTC. Combining the CDR3 with reference TRBV19 and TRBJ2-7 gives the whole variable domain DGGITQSPKYLFRKEGQNVTLSCEQNLNHDAMYWYRQDPGQGLRLIYYSQIVNDFQKGDIAEGYSVSREKKESFPLTVTSAQKNPTAFYLCASSIGDATYEQYFGPGTRLTVT.

In this sample, this clonotype turned up a few times. The chain links TRBV7-2 to TRBJ1-6; no clear D. CDR3 length: 18 residues. The germline V gene has CDR1 SGHTA and CDR2 FQGNSA. V dropped 0 bases and J dropped 0 bases, with 12 bases sitting between them. This CDR3 is CASSLALRRSSYNSPLHF. CDR3 sequence (DNA): TGTGCCAGCAGCTTAGCGCTTCGGCGGAGCTCCTATAATTCACCCCTCCACTTT. The full variable domain, rest sourced from reference TRBV7-2 and TRBJ1-6, is GAGVSQSPSNKVTEKGKDVELRCDPISGHTALYWYRQSLGQGLEFLIYFQGNSAPDKSGLPSDRFSAERTGGSVSTLTIQRTQQEDSAVYLCASSLALRRSSYNSPLHFGNGTRLTVT.

V and J are TRBV6-4 and TRBJ2-3; D may be TRBD1 (5 bases). There are 15 residues in the CDR3. Per the germline V gene, CDR1 is MRHNA and CDR2 is SNTAGT. V was shortened by 1 base and J by 4 bases, with 12 bases between the two germline ends. CDR3: CASSDWGSDADTQYF. Written as DNA, the CDR3 is TGTGCCAGCAGTGACTGGGGCAGCGACGCAGATACGCAGTATTTT.